The sequence of this T cell receptor beta chain was determined in a study of CD8 T cells in Susac syndrome. Blood CD8+ and CD4+ T cells underwent high-throughput TCR beta sequencing. Healthy donors matched for age and sex were used as controls. Negative isolation was applied to CD8+ and CD4+ T cells, and FACS enrichment was applied to TEMRA cells. Reverse transcription of roughly 0.5 to 1 ug RNA was carried out with random hexamers. An immunoSEQ multiplex PCR generated amplified TCR beta CDR3 products spanning 54 Vbeta and 13 Jbeta. TCRdb itself ran the immunoSEQ multiplex PCR reads through MiXCR, one entry per CDR3 protein. The table records 150,000 or so distinct CDR3 sequences, roughly 95% of them present only once. Germline CDR1 and CDR2: MNHNY and SVGAGI (reference sequence). Trimming cost V 5 bases and J 5 bases, with 10 bases left between them. The CDR3 is made up of 14 amino acids.

The chain is built from TRBV6-6 and TRBJ1-6; D unresolved. The source material was CD4+ T cells from PBMCs. This TCR derives from a human donor in good health. Here the CDR3 reads CASSVRGNNSPLHF. The DNA for the CDR3 is TGTGCCAGCAGTGTCCGGGGAAATAATTCACCCCTCCACTTT.